This T cell receptor (beta chain) was identified in a study of shared clonotypes between healthy human individuals. Trimming at V came to 7 bases and at J to 5 bases, leaving 23 bases not matched to a gene. CDR3 size: 19 residues. Germline V lookup: CDR1 SQVTM, CDR2 ANQGSEA. As concerns this clone: Its antigen is as yet unknown.

Deep-level assay runs were performed. The data were produced by immunoSEQ multiplex PCR, yet TCRdb's version contains in-frame clones alone and is incomplete. The sample contains fewer than 1.8 million clones, 97% to 99% of which appear only once. Nashville, Tennessee was home to all donors, each a Caucasian adult. Findings and limits, study-wide: Only blood was sampled, and tissue TCR repertoires likely differ from blood ones.

The sample taken for sequencing was naive CD4+ T cells sorted from blood. Subset denoted: CD45RA+ positively selected. The TCR sequence derives from a young man in good health. The chain employs TRBV29-1 and TRBJ2-2, with 9 bases matching TRBD1. In nucleotides, the CDR3 is TGCAGCGCAAAAGGCCGGGACAGGGCTGGAACTAGAGATACCGGGGAGCTGTTTTTT. This gives the protein CSAKGRDRAGTRDTGELFF.